Shown below are 18 T cell receptor beta chains from a single sample sequenced in a study of tumor-infiltrating lymphocytes in primary liver carcinoma. Co-extraction of RNA and DNA was performed on roughly 20-33 mg of unsorted bulk tissue. Production of TCR beta cDNA used around 500 ng total RNA together with a constant-region primer. Each TCR beta library was derived from three nested multiplex PCR rounds that employed slightly modified ARM-PCR. Amplification in the first two PCR rounds was performed using TRBV1-TRBV30 forward primers and a C-beta reverse primer for around 9 cycles each. TCRdb passed the multiplex PCR reads through MiXCR, listing each CDR3 protein once. Among fewer than 80,000 distinct CDR3 sequences listed, 69% were seen once. Sequenced sample: tumor-adjacent normal liver tissue. Receptors were obtained from a man aged 35 to 55 with primary liver carcinoma and hepatitis B virus infection.

This clonotype was seen just once. Mismatch with germline at one junction end may stem from a read error. This chain uses TRBV29-1 with TRBJ2-7; D is ambiguous. From germline, CDR1 is SQVTM and CDR2 ANQGSEA. This CDR3 spans 12 amino acids. This chain's CDR3 is CSVKGEPNEQYF. The CDR3 nucleotides read TGCAGCGTTAAAGGAGAACCGAACGAGCAGTATTTC.

On this clonotype itself: Given a much more abundant clone one base away, this may be a read error. The chain joins TRBV5-1 to TRBJ1-2, with TRBD1 as a possible D gene (6 bases). CDR1 is SGHRS and CDR2 is YFSETQ in the germline V gene. CDR3 length equals 13 residues. In DNA, the CDR3 is TGCACCAGCAGCCCACAGGGATCGAGGGGCTACACCTTC. This encodes CTSSPQGSRGYTF.

The gene calls are TRBV20-1 and TRBJ2-3, with 7 bases matching TRBD2. The trim removed 3 bases at V and 3 bases at J, leaving 6 bases unmatched. CDR3 size: 14 residues. The germline V gene encodes CDR1 DFQATT and CDR2 SNEGSKA (reference sequence). The CDR3 DNA is TGCAGTGCTAGCCGGCCGGGGGGAACAGATACGCAGTATTTT. Translated, it gives CSASRPGGTDTQYF.

On this clonotype itself: It is likely a read error, because the conserved phenylalanine at the end of the CDR3 is missing. The gene calls are TRBV6-2 or TRBV6-3 and TRBJ2-3, with 12 bases identical to TRBD2. Germline V CDR1 and CDR2: MNHEY, SVGEGT. This CDR3 has 18 residues. The CDR3 bases are TGTGTCAGCAGTTTCCTCCGACTAGCGGGAGCGGGGGCAGATACGCAGTATTAT. This sequence encodes CVSSFLRLAGAGADTQYY.

On this clonotype itself: The junction differs from germline at one of its ends, possibly a read error. The V and J genes are TRBV29-1 and TRBJ2-1; D is possibly TRBD1 or TRBD2 (5 bases each). In germline, CDR1 is SQVTM, CDR2 ANQGSEA. The CDR3 is made up of 12 amino acids. CDR3 in amino acids: CIARPWGNEQLF. In nucleotides, the CDR3 is TGCATCGCCCGCCCATGGGGGAATGAGCAGCTCTTC.

This clonotype came up once. The CDR3 reads CASMVWGKARMGDTQYF. CDR3 sequence (DNA): TGTGCCAGTATGGTTTGGGGGAAAGCCCGAATGGGAGATACGCAGTATTTT. V usage is TRBV12-3 or TRBV12-4 and J usage is TRBJ2-3; D is perhaps TRBD1 or TRBD2 (5 bases each). The CDR3 loop spans 17 amino acids. The V gene lost 9 bases and the J gene lost 5 bases, with 27 bases spanning the gap.

Concerning this clonotype itself: A junction end diverges from the germline sequence, so it may reflect a read error. The chain combines TRBV10-3 with TRBJ2-3; D unclear. CDR1 is ENHRY and CDR2 is SYGVKD in the germline V gene. This CDR3 contains 11 residues. CDR3 residues: CAISDQDMQYF. CDR3 sequence (DNA): TGTGCCATCAGTGATCAAGATATGCAGTATTTT.

Details on this clonotype: Compared with germline, one end of the junction differs, possibly owing to a read error. This chain connects TRBV4-1 to TRBJ2-6, with D possibly called TRBD1 or TRBD2 (5 bases each). Looked up from germline, CDR1 is MGHRA and CDR2 is YSYEKL. The CDR3 covers 18 residues. CDR3 coding DNA: TGCGCCAGCAGTCGAGGGATCCTCGAACAGTCTGGGACCAACCTCCTGACTTTC. Its translation: CASSRGILEQSGTNLLTF.

There are many counts of this clonotype. The V gene is TRBV4-1, the J gene TRBJ2-1; TRBD2 matches at 11 bases. V gave up 3 bases and J gave up 0 bases; unmatched junction bases: 13. Germline CDR1 MGHRA, CDR2 YSYEKL. This CDR3 contains 20 residues. The CDR3 sequence is CASSHEPGLAAFLSYNEQFF. The CDR3 DNA reads TGCGCCAGCAGCCATGAACCGGGACTAGCGGCTTTCCTCTCCTACAATGAGCAGTTCTTC.

The gene calls are TRBV6-2 or TRBV6-3 and TRBJ2-7; 8 bases map to TRBD2. The CDR3 covers 15 residues. From germline, CDR1 is MNHEY and CDR2 SVGEGT. The trim removed 6 bases at V and 0 bases at J, leaving 7 bases unmatched. Here the CDR3 DNA reads TGTGCCAGCAGACGTGTAGCGGGAAACTCCTACGAGCAGTACTTC. Its protein is CASRRVAGNSYEQYF.

In the case of this clonotype: Mismatch with germline at one junction end may stem from a read error. The rearrangement uses TRBV4-1 and TRBJ2-5; D is undetermined. Germline V gives CDR1 MGHRA, CDR2 YSYEKL. CDR3 length equals 17 residues. The CDR3 bases are TGCGCCAGCAGCCAAGATAGTCGAAATTACCCTCAAGGGACCCAGTACTTC. Translation: CASSQDSRNYPQGTQYF.

About this clonotype: Sequence at one end of the junction differs from germline and may be a read error. V usage is TRBV4-1 and J usage is TRBJ2-7; TRBD2 matches at 14 bases. This CDR3 comprises 19 residues. Germline assignment: CDR1 MGHRA and CDR2 YSYEKL. The CDR3 protein is CASSHAQGLAGVPSIELYF. The DNA of the CDR3 is TGCGCCAGCAGCCATGCCCAGGGACTAGCGGGAGTTCCCTCAATCGAGCTGTACTTC.

A remark on this clonotype: The conserved final phenylalanine or tryptophan is absent from the CDR3, which likely points to a read error. The V call is TRBV6-5, the J call TRBJ2-1; 9 nucleotides line up with TRBD2. CDR3 length: 15 residues. Per the germline V gene, CDR1 is MNHEY and CDR2 is SVGAGI. CDR3 residues: CDSSYSTSGHNEQFI. The CDR3 bases are TGTGACAGCAGTTACTCGACTAGCGGTCACAATGAGCAGTTCATC.

Judged by abundance, this clonotype is medium-sized. J is TRBJ2-1 and V is TRBV11-3; D remains unclear. Germline V gene sequence: CDR1 SGHNT, CDR2 YENEEA. The CDR3 is 14 residues long. Trimming took off 1 base at V and 5 bases at J, with 9 bases between the two ends. The DNA for the CDR3 is TGTGCCAGCAGCTTAGGCGTCTCGAACAATGAGCAGTTCTTC. As protein: CASSLGVSNNEQFF. The full variable domain, rest sourced from reference TRBV11-3 and TRBJ2-1, is EAGVVQSPRYKIIEKKQPVAFWCNPISGHNTLYWYLQNLGQGPELLIRYENEEAVDDSQLPKDRFSAERLKGVDSTLKIQPAELGDSAVYLCASSLGVSNNEQFFGPGTRLTVL.

Concerning this clonotype: Here the CDR3 omits its conserved ending phenylalanine or tryptophan, so a read error is the likely source. This rearrangement joins TRBV6-1 to TRBJ2-7, with D possibly matching TRBD1 (5 bases). This CDR3 spans 17 amino acids. V lost 9 bases to trimming and J lost 2 bases, with 26 bases between them. The germline gives CDR1 MNHNS, CDR2 SASEGT. The CDR3 nucleotides read TGTGCCAGTATTGAATCCGGCTGGTGGCAGGGTCCCTACGAGCAGTACTCC. As protein: CASIESGWWQGPYEQYS.

About this clonotype itself: Mismatch with germline at one junction end may stem from a read error. The V call is TRBV6-5, the J call TRBJ2-1, with 11 bases lining up with TRBD2. The CDR3 length is 15 residues. Germline V gene data show CDR1 as MNHEY and CDR2 as SVGAGI. CDR3 sequence (DNA): TGTGCCAACAGTTACAGCGGGACTAGCGGCGATGAGCACTTCTTC. This gives the protein CANSYSGTSGDEHFF.

This clonotype occurred many times. Here the CDR3 DNA reads TGCAGCGTTGTCGGGACAGGGAGCAATGAGCAGTTCTTC. Its translation: CSVVGTGSNEQFF. J is TRBJ2-1 and V is TRBV29-1; TRBD1 aligns across 9 bases. V was clipped by 4 bases and J by 6 bases; unmatched bases: 4. The CDR3 covers 13 residues. Germline V gene lookup returns CDR1 SQVTM and CDR2 ANQGSEA.

To note about this clonotype: At one of its ends the junction is not consistent with the germline gene, which may arise from a read error. The rearrangement uses TRBV11-1 and TRBJ2-2; D may correspond to TRBD1 or TRBD2 (5 bases each). This CDR3 has 15 amino acids. Germline CDR1 SGHAT, CDR2 FQDESV (reference sequence). The DNA for the CDR3 is TGTGTCAGCAGCTTAGACAGTCCGTACACCGGGGAGCTGTTTTTC. Protein sequence: CVSSLDSPYTGELFF.